The rows below give T cell receptor beta chains drawn from one sample of a study of response to subunit inactivated influenza vaccine. TCRdb re-called the RT-PCR reads with MiXCR, one entry per CDR3 protein. The sample contains 650,000 to 850,000 distinct CDR3 sequences, around 14% of which appear only once. The sample in question was PBMCs from blood, obtained approximately 15 days before vaccination. All receptors derive from a man aged 50 to 60 who received an inactivated influenza vaccine. Each CDR3 is given with its conserved first and last residue. The order of the fields is D gene, V gene, clone size, J gene, CDR3 protein, CDR3 DNA. A D gene is named only where the DNA matches it firmly. Clone sizes are given selectively: once, few, many, or a class where the clone is expanded.

>TRBD2|TRBV29-1|.|TRBJ2-7
CSVGTSGRSNEQYF
TGCAGCGTAGGGACTAGCGGCCGATCCAACGAGCAGTACTTC
>.|TRBV7-8|many|TRBJ2-5
CASSPRGDRRFGETQYF
TGTGCCAGCAGTCCTAGGGGGGACAGACGATTTGGGGAGACCCAGTACTTC
>.|TRBV6-5|few|TRBJ1-3
CASSSLFGNTIYF
TGTGCCAGCAGTTCCCTCTTTGGAAACACCATATATTTT
>.|TRBV4-1|.|TRBJ1-5
CASSQDSANSNQPQHF
TGCGCCAGCAGCCAAGATTCGGCCAATAGCAATCAGCCCCAGCATTTT
>.|TRBV12-3/TRBV12-4|.|TRBJ2-1
CASSAYGRQVYNEQFF
TGTGCCAGCAGTGCCTATGGACGACAGGTATACAATGAGCAGTTCTTC
>.|TRBV28|few|TRBJ1-4
CASGRDLNEKLFF
TGTGCCAGCGGCCGGGACCTTAATGAAAAACTGTTTTTT
>.|TRBV20-1|few|TRBJ1-2
CSASPQGWGGYGYTF
TGCAGTGCTAGTCCACAGGGATGGGGAGGCTATGGCTACACCTTC
>TRBD2|TRBV10-3|few|TRBJ2-1
CAISRRAGVNHNEQFF
TGTGCCATCAGTCGGAGGGCGGGAGTAAACCACAATGAGCAGTTCTTC
>.|TRBV7-9|few|TRBJ2-3
CASSLARDTRRTQYF
TGTGCCAGCAGCTTAGCCCGGGACACGAGGCGGACGCAGTATTTT
>.|TRBV12-3/TRBV12-4|many|TRBJ1-5
CASSLTGANYQPQHF
TGTGCCAGCAGTTTAACGGGGGCGAATTATCAGCCCCAGCATTTT
>.|TRBV6-1|.|TRBJ2-3
CASRPTWGNTDTQYF
TGTGCCAGCAGACCGACATGGGGTAATACAGATACGCAGTATTTT
>TRBD2|TRBV20-1|few|TRBJ2-1
CSAKAGGINEQFF
TGCAGTGCCAAGGCGGGAGGGATAAATGAGCAGTTCTTC
>.|TRBV27|few|TRBJ2-1
CASSLKGLSSYNEQFF
TGTGCCAGCAGTTTAAAGGGACTGAGCTCCTACAATGAGCAGTTCTTC
>.|TRBV12-3/TRBV12-4|many|TRBJ1-5
CASNTGGAGPNQPQHF
TGTGCCAGCAACACCGGGGGCGCGGGGCCCAATCAGCCCCAGCATTTT
>.|TRBV20-1|once|TRBJ1-5
CSARSQFSNQPQHF
TGCAGTGCTAGATCCCAATTTAGCAATCAGCCCCAGCATTTT
>TRBD1|TRBV7-8|.|TRBJ1-4
CASSLLTGNEKLFF
TGTGCCAGCAGCCTGCTGACAGGGAATGAAAAACTGTTTTTT
>.|TRBV3-1|.|TRBJ2-2
CASSGSGTRETGELFF
TGTGCCAGCAGCGGATCCGGGACAAGGGAGACCGGGGAGCTGTTTTTT
>.|TRBV29-1|few|TRBJ2-7
CSVGGISSSYEQYF
TGCAGCGTTGGGGGTATTTCGAGCTCCTACGAGCAGTACTTC
>TRBD1|TRBV27|many|TRBJ1-5
CASSSQGMHQPQHF
TGTGCCAGCAGTTCACAGGGGATGCATCAGCCCCAGCATTTT
>TRBD1|TRBV7-9|.|TRBJ2-7
CASSSWDSLTEQYF
TGTGCCAGCAGCTCGTGGGACAGCCTCACCGAGCAGTACTTC
>.|TRBV29-1|.|TRBJ1-1
CSVVLRTPGTEAFF
TGCAGCGTTGTATTGCGGACCCCGGGCACTGAAGCTTTCTTT
>.|TRBV7-9|many|TRBJ2-5
CASSRDLGSETQYF
TGTGCCAGCAGCAGAGATCTAGGTTCAGAGACCCAGTACTTC
>.|TRBV29-1|many|TRBJ1-1
CSVVGGRNTEAFF
TGCAGCGTTGTTGGGGGAAGGAACACTGAAGCTTTCTTT
>TRBD1|TRBV6-1|few|TRBJ1-5
CASRERQGISNQPQHF
TGTGCCAGCAGAGAAAGACAGGGGATAAGCAATCAGCCCCAGCATTTT
>TRBD2|TRBV12-3/TRBV12-4|.|TRBJ2-1
CASRREGPNEQFF
TGTGCCAGCAGACGGGAGGGCCCCAATGAGCAGTTCTTC
>.|TRBV5-1|.|TRBJ2-7
CASSPTDSSYEQYF
TGCGCCAGCAGCCCTACGGACAGTTCCTACGAGCAGTACTTC
>.|TRBV6-2/TRBV6-3|few|TRBJ2-7
CASSYPDRVSYEQYF
TGTGCCAGCAGCTACCCGGACCGGGTTAGTTACGAGCAGTACTTC
>TRBD2|TRBV9|.|TRBJ2-5
CASSVAGGPLEETQYF
TGTGCCAGCAGCGTAGCGGGAGGGCCGCTTGAAGAGACCCAGTACTTC
>.|TRBV20-1|many|TRBJ2-5
CSASRGLETQYF
TGCAGTGCGTCGCGGGGTCTCGAGACCCAGTACTTC
>.|TRBV29-1|.|TRBJ2-1
CSGAGNSGNEQFF
TGCAGCGGGGCGGGAAATTCGGGAAATGAGCAGTTCTTC
>.|TRBV15|few|TRBJ2-3
CATSRDVGVGTDTQYF
TGTGCCACCAGCAGAGATGTCGGGGTCGGCACAGATACGCAGTATTTT
>.|TRBV15|few|TRBJ2-2
CATSSLRRGVTGELFF
TGTGCCACCAGCAGCCTACGGCGGGGTGTCACCGGGGAGCTGTTTTTT
>TRBD2|TRBV24-1|.|TRBJ2-3
CAPHGLAGGPGLPDTQYF
TGTGCCCCCCATGGGCTAGCGGGAGGGCCTGGTCTTCCAGATACGCAGTATTTT
>.|TRBV12-3/TRBV12-4|few|TRBJ1-1
CASSSVPGSEAFF
TGTGCCAGCAGTTCCGTGCCGGGTTCCGAAGCTTTCTTT
>TRBD2|TRBV5-1|.|TRBJ2-3
CASSLTGTSGTSTDTQYF
TGCGCCAGCAGCTTGACTGGGACTAGCGGGACTAGCACAGATACGCAGTATTTT
>.|TRBV29-1|many|TRBJ2-3
CSVAGGGDGTDTQYF
TGCAGCGTAGCAGGGGGGGGAGACGGCACAGATACGCAGTATTTT
>TRBD2|TRBV20-1|.|TRBJ2-1
CSARGRSGSYNEQFF
TGCAGTGCTCGGGGAAGAAGCGGGAGCTACAATGAGCAGTTCTTC
>TRBD1|TRBV12-3/TRBV12-4|.|TRBJ2-5
CASSLMGQAPHF
TGTGCCAGCAGTTTAATGGGACAGGCCCCCCACTTC
>.|TRBV30|few|TRBJ2-5
CAWSSGPQETQYF
TGTGCCTGGAGCTCGGGACCCCAAGAGACCCAGTACTTC
>TRBD2|TRBV4-3|many|TRBJ2-2
CASSQNLQGLAGGHGGELFF
TGCGCCAGCAGCCAGAATCTCCAAGGACTAGCGGGAGGGCACGGCGGGGAGCTGTTTTTT
>.|TRBV5-5|few|TRBJ1-3
CASSLEQGTGNTIYF
TGTGCCAGCAGCTTGGAACAGGGAACTGGAAACACCATATATTTT
>TRBD2|TRBV6-5|.|TRBJ2-1
CASSSPAGASYNEQFF
TGTGCCAGCAGTTCCCCAGCGGGGGCCTCCTACAATGAGCAGTTCTTC
>TRBD1|TRBV24-1|.|TRBJ1-6
CATSDWTGSSYNSPLHF
TGTGCCACCAGTGACTGGACAGGAAGCTCCTATAATTCACCCCTCCACTTT
>.|TRBV12-3/TRBV12-4|few|TRBJ2-5
CASSLNRQQETQYF
TGTGCCAGCAGTTTAAACAGACAGCAGGAGACCCAGTACTTC
>.|TRBV7-2|.|TRBJ2-1
CASSPREGVSYNEQFF
TGTGCCAGCAGCCCGCGTGAGGGTGTCTCCTACAATGAGCAGTTCTTC
>TRBD2|TRBV12-3/TRBV12-4|.|TRBJ2-5
CASSSIAGGPPEAQYF
TGTGCCAGCAGCTCAATAGCGGGGGGGCCCCCAGAGGCCCAGTACTTC
>.|TRBV7-9|many|TRBJ2-5
CASSSSDRPQETQYF
TGTGCCAGCAGCTCCAGCGACAGACCCCAAGAGACCCAGTACTTC
>.|TRBV11-2|few|TRBJ2-6
CASSSRSGDIISGANVLTF
TGTGCCAGCAGCTCAAGGTCTGGGGACATTATCTCTGGGGCCAACGTCCTGACTTTC
>TRBD2|TRBV6-1|.|TRBJ2-3
CASSQLRGGSAMTQYF
TGTGCCAGCAGTCAATTAAGGGGCGGGAGTGCTATGACGCAGTATTTT
>TRBD1|TRBV7-2|few|TRBJ2-2
CASSGGTGLDTGELFF
TGTGCCAGCAGCGGGGGGACAGGGCTTGACACCGGGGAGCTGTTTTTT
>.|TRBV10-3|.|TRBJ1-5
CAISENWGSNQPQHF
TGTGCCATCAGTGAGAATTGGGGGTCGAATCAGCCCCAGCATTTT
>.|TRBV20-1|many|TRBJ2-7
CSARGGAYEQYF
TGCAGTGCTAGGGGGGGAGCCTACGAGCAGTACTTC
>.|TRBV20-1|.|TRBJ2-3
CSANGDQYTQYF
TGCAGTGCTAATGGGGATCAGTATACGCAGTATTTT
>.|TRBV29-1|few|TRBJ1-1
CSVAVGGDTEAFF
TGCAGCGTTGCTGTTGGCGGGGACACTGAAGCTTTCTTT
>TRBD1|TRBV6-1|few|TRBJ1-5
CASSEVVAGGPQPQHF
TGTGCCAGCAGTGAAGTGGTTGCAGGGGGCCCTCAGCCCCAGCATTTT
>TRBD1|TRBV7-2|many|TRBJ2-7
CASRQTGALEQYF
TGTGCCAGCCGTCAAACAGGGGCCCTCGAGCAGTACTTC
>TRBD2|TRBV13|.|TRBJ2-5
CASSSLSGEETQYF
TGTGCCAGCAGCTCCCTTAGCGGGGAAGAGACCCAGTACTTC
>.|TRBV7-9|.|TRBJ1-6
CASSSGDGFNSPLHF
TGTGCCAGCAGCTCCGGGGACGGATTTAATTCACCCCTCCACTTT
>TRBD1|TRBV28|.|TRBJ2-7
CASSYPSTGEYTYEQYF
TGTGCCAGCAGTTACCCCTCGACAGGGGAGTATACCTACGAGCAGTACTTC